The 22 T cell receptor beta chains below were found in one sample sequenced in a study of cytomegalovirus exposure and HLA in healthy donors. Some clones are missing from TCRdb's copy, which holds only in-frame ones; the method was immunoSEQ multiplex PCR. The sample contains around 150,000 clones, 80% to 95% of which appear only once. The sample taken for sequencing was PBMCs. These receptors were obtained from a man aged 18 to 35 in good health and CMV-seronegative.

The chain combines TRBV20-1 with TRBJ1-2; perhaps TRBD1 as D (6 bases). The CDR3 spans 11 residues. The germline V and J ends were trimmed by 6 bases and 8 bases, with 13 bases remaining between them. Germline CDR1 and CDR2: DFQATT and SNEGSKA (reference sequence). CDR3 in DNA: TGCAGTGCCGGTACAGGGAGCGGCTACACCTTC. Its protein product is CSAGTGSGYTF.

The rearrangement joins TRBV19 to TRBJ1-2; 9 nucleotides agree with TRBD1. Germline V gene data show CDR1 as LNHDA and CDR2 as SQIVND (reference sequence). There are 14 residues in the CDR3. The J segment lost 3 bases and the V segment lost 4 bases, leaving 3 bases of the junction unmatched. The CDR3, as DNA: TGTGCCAGTAGTAGGGACAGGGTGGACTATGGCTACACCTTC. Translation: CASSRDRVDYGYTF.

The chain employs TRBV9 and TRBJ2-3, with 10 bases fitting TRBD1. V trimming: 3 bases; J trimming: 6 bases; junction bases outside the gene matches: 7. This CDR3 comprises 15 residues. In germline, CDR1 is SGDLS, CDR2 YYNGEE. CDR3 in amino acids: CASSEKDRGADTQYF. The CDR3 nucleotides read TGTGCCAGCAGCGAAAAGGACAGGGGGGCGGATACGCAGTATTTT.

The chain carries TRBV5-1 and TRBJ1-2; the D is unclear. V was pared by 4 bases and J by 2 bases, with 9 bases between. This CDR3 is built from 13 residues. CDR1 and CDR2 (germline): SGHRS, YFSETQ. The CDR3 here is CASSPTTNYGYTF. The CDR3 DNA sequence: TGCGCCAGCAGCCCGACTACAAACTATGGCTACACCTTC.

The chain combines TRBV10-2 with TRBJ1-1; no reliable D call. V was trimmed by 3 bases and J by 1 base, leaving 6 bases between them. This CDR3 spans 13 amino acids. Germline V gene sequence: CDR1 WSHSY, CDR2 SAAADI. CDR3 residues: CASSDSWNTEAFF. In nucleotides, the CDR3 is TGCGCCAGCAGTGATAGCTGGAACACTGAAGCTTTCTTT.

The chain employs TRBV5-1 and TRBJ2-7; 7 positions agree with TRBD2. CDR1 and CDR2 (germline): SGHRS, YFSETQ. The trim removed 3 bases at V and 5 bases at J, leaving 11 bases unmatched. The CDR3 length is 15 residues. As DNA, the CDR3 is TGCGCCAGCAGCTGGGGTGGCGGGAGAGGTAACGAGCAGTACGTC. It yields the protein CASSWGGGRGNEQYV.

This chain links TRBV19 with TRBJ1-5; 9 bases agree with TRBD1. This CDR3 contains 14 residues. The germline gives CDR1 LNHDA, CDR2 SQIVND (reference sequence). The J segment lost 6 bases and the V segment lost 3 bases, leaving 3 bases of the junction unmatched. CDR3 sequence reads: CASSMRQGGQPQHF. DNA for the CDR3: TGTGCCAGTAGTATGCGACAGGGGGGTCAGCCCCAGCATTTT.

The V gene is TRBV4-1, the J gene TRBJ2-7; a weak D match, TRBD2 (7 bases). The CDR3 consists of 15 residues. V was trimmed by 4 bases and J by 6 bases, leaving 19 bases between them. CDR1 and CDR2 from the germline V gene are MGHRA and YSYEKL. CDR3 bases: TGCGCCAGCAGCCCTAGTTGGGGGGGGCATCGCGAGCAGTACTTC. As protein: CASSPSWGGHREQYF.

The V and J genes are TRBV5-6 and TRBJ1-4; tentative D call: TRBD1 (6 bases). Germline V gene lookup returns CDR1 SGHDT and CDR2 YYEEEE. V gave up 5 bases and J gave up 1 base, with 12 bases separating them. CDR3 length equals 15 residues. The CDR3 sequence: CASSFRGLTNEKLFF. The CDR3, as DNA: TGTGCCAGCAGTTTCAGGGGTTTAACTAATGAAAAACTGTTTTTT.

CDR3 in amino acids: CAWSTTQGNQETQYF. The CDR3 nucleotides read TGTGCCTGGAGTACGACGCAGGGTAATCAAGAGACCCAGTACTTC. This chain connects TRBV30 to TRBJ2-5; weak D call: TRBD1 (5 bases). V was pared by 2 bases and J by 2 bases, with 15 bases between. Germline V gives CDR1 GTSNPN, CDR2 SVGIG (reference sequence). The CDR3 length is 15 residues. The full variable domain, in which reference TRBV30 and TRBJ2-5 provide the parts outside the CDR3, is SQTIHQWPATLVQPVGSPLSLECTVEGTSNPNLYWYRQAAGRGLQLLFYSVGIGQISSEVPQNLSASRPQDRQFILSSKKLLLSDSGFYLCAWSTTQGNQETQYFGPGTRLLVL.

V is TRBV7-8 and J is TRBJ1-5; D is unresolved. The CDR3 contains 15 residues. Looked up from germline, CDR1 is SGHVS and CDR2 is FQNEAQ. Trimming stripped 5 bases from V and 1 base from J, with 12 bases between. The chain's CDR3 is CASSQERGSNQPQHF. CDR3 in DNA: TGTGCCAGCAGCCAGGAGCGAGGGAGCAATCAGCCCCAGCATTTT.

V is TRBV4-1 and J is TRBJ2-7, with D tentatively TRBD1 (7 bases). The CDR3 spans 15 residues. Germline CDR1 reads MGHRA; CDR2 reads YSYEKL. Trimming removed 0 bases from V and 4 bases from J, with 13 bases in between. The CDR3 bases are TGCGCCAGCAGCCAAGATCCAGGGGGGTTTTACGAGCAGTACTTC. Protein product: CASSQDPGGFYEQYF.

CDR3 coding DNA: TGTGCCATCAGTGAGTCGGCAGGGTCCTACGAGCAGTACTTC. This codes for CAISESAGSYEQYF. The J gene is TRBJ2-7, the V gene TRBV10-3; D may be TRBD1 (5 bases). This CDR3 contains 14 residues. Germline values: CDR1 ENHRY, CDR2 SYGVKD. Trimming took 0 bases from V and 1 from J, leaving 7 bases between them.

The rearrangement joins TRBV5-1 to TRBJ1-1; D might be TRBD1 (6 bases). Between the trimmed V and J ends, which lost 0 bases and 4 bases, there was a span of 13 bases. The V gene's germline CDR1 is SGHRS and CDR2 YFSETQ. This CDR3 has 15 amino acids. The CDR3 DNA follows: TGCGCCAGCAGCTTGGTTCAGGGACAAACCACTGAAGCTTTCTTT. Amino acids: CASSLVQGQTTEAFF.

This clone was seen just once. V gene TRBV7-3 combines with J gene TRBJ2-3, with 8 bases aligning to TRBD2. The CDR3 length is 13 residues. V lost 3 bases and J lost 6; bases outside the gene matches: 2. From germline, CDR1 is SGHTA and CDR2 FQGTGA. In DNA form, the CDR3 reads TGTGCCAGCAGCTTTTTAGCGGGGGATACGCAGTATTTT. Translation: CASSFLAGDTQYF.

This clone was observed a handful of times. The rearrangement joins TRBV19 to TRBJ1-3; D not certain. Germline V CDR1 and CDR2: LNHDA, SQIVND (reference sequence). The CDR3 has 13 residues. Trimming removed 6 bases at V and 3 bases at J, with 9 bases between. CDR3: CASRHVNGNTIYF. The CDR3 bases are TGTGCCAGTAGACATGTAAATGGAAACACCATATATTTT.

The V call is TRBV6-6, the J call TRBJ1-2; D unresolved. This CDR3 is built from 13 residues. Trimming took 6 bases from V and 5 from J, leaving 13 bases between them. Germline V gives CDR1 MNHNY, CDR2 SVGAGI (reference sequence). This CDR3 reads CASSQPQPYGYTF. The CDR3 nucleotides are TGTGCCAGCAGCCAACCACAGCCGTATGGCTACACCTTC.

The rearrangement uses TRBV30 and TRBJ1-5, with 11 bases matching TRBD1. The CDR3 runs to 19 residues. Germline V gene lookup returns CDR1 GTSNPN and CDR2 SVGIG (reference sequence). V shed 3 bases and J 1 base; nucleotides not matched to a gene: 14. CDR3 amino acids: CAWSPILLRDRGSNQPQHF. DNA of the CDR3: TGTGCCTGGAGCCCCATTCTCCTCCGGGACAGGGGGAGCAATCAGCCCCAGCATTTT.

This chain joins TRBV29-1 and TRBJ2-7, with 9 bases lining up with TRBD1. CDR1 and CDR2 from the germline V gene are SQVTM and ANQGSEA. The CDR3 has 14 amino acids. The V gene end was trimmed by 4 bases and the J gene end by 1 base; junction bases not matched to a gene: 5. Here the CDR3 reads CSVGRGQGSYEQYF. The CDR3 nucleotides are TGCAGCGTTGGGCGAGGACAGGGGTCCTACGAGCAGTACTTC.

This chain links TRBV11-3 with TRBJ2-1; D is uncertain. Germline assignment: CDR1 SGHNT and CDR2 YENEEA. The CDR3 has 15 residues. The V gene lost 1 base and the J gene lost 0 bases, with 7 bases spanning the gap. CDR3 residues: CASSLGASSYNEQFF. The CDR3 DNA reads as TGTGCCAGCAGCTTAGGGGCCAGCTCCTACAATGAGCAGTTCTTC.

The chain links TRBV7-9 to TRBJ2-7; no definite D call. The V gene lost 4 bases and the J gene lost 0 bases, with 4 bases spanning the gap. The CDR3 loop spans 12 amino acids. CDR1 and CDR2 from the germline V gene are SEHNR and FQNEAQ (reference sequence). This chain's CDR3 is CASSSSSYEQYF. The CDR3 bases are TGTGCCAGCAGCTCCAGCTCCTACGAGCAGTACTTC.

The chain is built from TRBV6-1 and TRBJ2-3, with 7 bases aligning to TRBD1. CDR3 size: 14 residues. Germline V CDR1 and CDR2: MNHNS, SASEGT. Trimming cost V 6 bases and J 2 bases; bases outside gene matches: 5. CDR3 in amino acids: CASSRQGNTDTQYF. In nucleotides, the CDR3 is TGTGCCAGCAGCCGACAGGGCAACACAGATACGCAGTATTTT.